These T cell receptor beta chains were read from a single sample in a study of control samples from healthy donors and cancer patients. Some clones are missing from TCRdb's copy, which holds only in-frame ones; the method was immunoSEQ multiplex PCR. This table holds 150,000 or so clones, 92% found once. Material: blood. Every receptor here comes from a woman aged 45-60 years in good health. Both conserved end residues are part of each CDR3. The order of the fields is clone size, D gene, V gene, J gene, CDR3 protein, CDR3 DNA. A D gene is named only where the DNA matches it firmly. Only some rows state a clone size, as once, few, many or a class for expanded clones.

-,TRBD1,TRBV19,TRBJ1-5,CASSPQGQGSNQPQHF,TGTGCCAGTAGCCCTCAGGGACAGGGTAGCAATCAGCCCCAGCATTTT
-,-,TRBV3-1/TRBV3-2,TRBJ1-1,CASSQGTGNTEAFF,TGTGCCAGCAGCCAAGGGACGGGGAACACTGAAGCTTTCTTT
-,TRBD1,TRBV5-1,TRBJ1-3,CASSSGQTVSSGNTIYF,TGCGCCAGCAGCTCGGGACAGACCGTCAGCTCTGGAAACACCATATATTTT
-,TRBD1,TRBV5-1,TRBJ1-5,CASSLAGTEYQPQHF,TGCGCCAGCAGCTTGGCCGGGACAGAGTATCAGCCCCAGCATTTT
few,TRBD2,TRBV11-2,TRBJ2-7,CASSLVLAGGLKRYEQYF,TGTGCCAGCAGCTTGGTACTAGCGGGAGGCCTGAAGCGTTACGAGCAGTACTTC
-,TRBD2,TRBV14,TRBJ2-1,CASRQTSSSYNEQFF,TGTGCCAGCAGACAGACTAGCAGCTCCTACAATGAGCAGTTCTTC
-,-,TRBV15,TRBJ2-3,CATSRDLKGWGDTQYF,TGTGCCACCAGCAGAGATCTCAAGGGTTGGGGCGATACGCAGTATTTT
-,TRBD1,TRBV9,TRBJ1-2,CASSPNRGQPVDPRGYTF,TGTGCCAGCAGCCCAAATCGGGGACAGCCGGTGGATCCTAGGGGCTACACCTTC
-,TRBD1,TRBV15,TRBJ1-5,CATSRDRAGGQPQHF,TGTGCCACCAGCAGAGATCGGGCAGGGGGCCAGCCCCAGCATTTT
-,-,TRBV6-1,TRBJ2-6,CASSELGGPGANVLTF,TGTGCCAGCAGTGAGCTAGGGGGTCCTGGGGCCAACGTCCTGACTTTC
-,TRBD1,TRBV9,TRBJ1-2,CASSGDSYYGYTF,TGTGCCAGCAGCGGGGACAGCTACTATGGCTACACCTTC
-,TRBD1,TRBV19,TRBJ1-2,CASRTGGANYGYTF,TGTGCCAGTAGAACAGGGGGCGCAAACTATGGCTACACCTTC
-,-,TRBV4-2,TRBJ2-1,CASSQDQLVGQFF,TGTGCCAGCAGCCAAGATCAGCTAGTTGGTCAGTTCTTC
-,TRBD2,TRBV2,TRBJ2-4,CASSVAGGPRTKNIQYF,TGTGCCAGCAGTGTGGCGGGAGGGCCGCGGACCAAAAACATTCAGTACTTC
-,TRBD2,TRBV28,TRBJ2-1,CASNLPSGRENEQFF,TGTGCCAGCAACCTCCCTTCCGGGAGGGAAAATGAGCAGTTCTTC
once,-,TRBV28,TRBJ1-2,CASSLPGFDYGYTF,TGTGCCAGCAGTTTACCCGGGTTTGACTATGGCTACACCTTC
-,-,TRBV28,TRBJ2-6,CASSLHSGANVLTF,TGTGCCAGCAGTTTACACTCTGGGGCCAACGTCCTGACTTTC
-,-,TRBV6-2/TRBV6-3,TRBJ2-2,CASSYRRTNTGELFF,TGTGCCAGCAGTTACCGGAGGACGAACACCGGGGAGCTGTTTTTT